Below, 21 T cell receptor beta chains from the same sample are listed, as sequenced in a study of blood T cell repertoires in COVID-19. Sequencing used immunoSEQ multiplex PCR; TCRdb keeps in-frame clones, though not all of them. The sample consists of about 160,000 clones, 80% of them appearing once. The sequenced material came from PBMCs or T cells enriched from blood (not recorded which). The receptors come from a man aged 40-49 years who had recovered from COVID-19.

The chain couples TRBV7-9 to TRBJ2-7; 7 nucleotides agree with TRBD2. The CDR3 extends over 14 amino acids. Germline CDR1 and CDR2: SEHNR and FQNEAQ (reference sequence). J lost 5 bases, V lost 2 bases, and 6 bases had no gene match. The CDR3 nucleotides are TGTGCCAGCAGCTTAAGCGGGACTCGCCACGAGCAGTACTTC. Translation gives CASSLSGTRHEQYF.

This clone has only a few counts. This sequence joins TRBV2 and TRBJ2-3; 11 positions match TRBD2. Trimming took 6 bases from V and 1 from J; bases not matched to a gene: 6. The CDR3 totals 16 residues. The germline CDR1 and CDR2 sequences are SNHLY and FYNNEI. The CDR3 spells CASRGTLAGGTDTQYF. CDR3 nucleotide sequence: TGTGCCAGCAGGGGCACACTAGCGGGGGGCACAGATACGCAGTATTTT.

The chain links TRBV24-1 to TRBJ1-1; D ambiguous. The germline CDR1 and CDR2 sequences are KGHDR and SFDVKD. This CDR3 has 15 amino acids. Trimming left V 4 bases short and J 2 bases short, with 13 bases between. The CDR3 nucleotides are TGTGCCACCAGTGACTCGAAGGCGGGAAACACTGAAGCTTTCTTT. Residues: CATSDSKAGNTEAFF.

J is TRBJ2-3 and V is TRBV30, with 7 nucleotides matching TRBD2. This CDR3 spans 14 amino acids. V shed 3 bases, J shed 2 bases, and the junction held 5 bases outside the gene matches. In germline, CDR1 is GTSNPN, CDR2 SVGIG (reference sequence). CDR3 nucleotide sequence: TGTGCCTGGAGGGGAGGGACTCACACAGATACGCAGTATTTT. Its protein product is CAWRGGTHTDTQYF. Full variable domain (outside the CDR3, taken from reference TRBV30 and TRBJ2-3): SQTIHQWPATLVQPVGSPLSLECTVEGTSNPNLYWYRQAAGRGLQLLFYSVGIGQISSEVPQNLSASRPQDRQFILSSKKLLLSDSGFYLCAWRGGTHTDTQYFGPGTRLTVL.

This chain links TRBV19 with TRBJ2-6; TRBD1 aligns across 10 bases. The CDR3 has 17 residues. Germline V CDR1 and CDR2: LNHDA, SQIVND (reference sequence). V was pared by 6 bases and J by 2 bases, with 7 bases of the junction left unmatched. The DNA of the CDR3 is TGTGCCAGTAGACCCGGGACAGGGGTCGCTGGGGCCAACGTCCTGACTTTC. Protein product: CASRPGTGVAGANVLTF. Complete variable domain (other parts from reference TRBV19 and TRBJ2-6): DGGITQSPKYLFRKEGQNVTLSCEQNLNHDAMYWYRQDPGQGLRLIYYSQIVNDFQKGDIAEGYSVSREKKESFPLTVTSAQKNPTAFYLCASRPGTGVAGANVLTFGAGSRLTVL.

The gene calls are TRBV5-1 and TRBJ2-3; D possibly corresponds to TRBD1 (6 bases). The CDR3 runs to 15 residues. Germline V gene lookup returns CDR1 SGHRS and CDR2 YFSETQ. V was trimmed by 1 base and J by 5 bases, leaving 14 bases between them. CDR3 nucleotide sequence: TGCGCCAGCAGCTTGAGACAGGTGGCAGGAGATACGCAGTATTTT. Amino acid sequence: CASSLRQVAGDTQYF. The full variable domain, in which reference TRBV5-1 and TRBJ2-3 provide the parts outside the CDR3, is KAGVTQTPRYLIKTRGQQVTLSCSPISGHRSVSWYQQTPGQGLQFLFEYFSETQRNKGNFPGRFSGRQFSNSRSEMNVSTLELGDSALYLCASSLRQVAGDTQYFGPGTRLTVL.

The chain couples TRBV7-9 to TRBJ2-6; D is ambiguous. The CDR3 consists of 15 residues. V gave up 5 bases and J gave up 1 base, with 9 bases separating them. Germline V gene sequence: CDR1 SEHNR, CDR2 FQNEAQ (reference sequence). The chain's CDR3 is CASSPRGSGANVLTF. The DNA for the CDR3 is TGTGCCAGCAGCCCCCGAGGATCTGGGGCCAACGTCCTGACTTTC.

The chain uses TRBV18 and TRBJ1-4, with 8 bases lining up with TRBD1. V shed 6 bases and J 7 bases; nucleotides not matched to a gene: 10. Germline CDR1 is KGHSH and CDR2 is LQKENI. The CDR3 totals 15 residues. CDR3 loop: CASSPGTGWSEKLFF. The CDR3 DNA reads as TGTGCCAGCTCTCCAGGGACAGGCTGGAGTGAAAAACTGTTTTTT. The whole variable domain, remainder taken from reference TRBV18 and TRBJ1-4, is NAGVMQNPRHLVRRRGQEARLRCSPMKGHSHVYWYRQLPEEGLKFMVYLQKENIIDESGMPKERFSAEFPKEGPSILRIQQVVRGDSAAYFCASSPGTGWSEKLFFGSGTQLSVL.

V gene TRBV3-1 (or the pseudogene TRBV3-2) combines with J gene TRBJ2-2, with 7 bases that match TRBD1. The CDR3 length is 16 residues. Germline V gene sequence: CDR1 LGHDT, CDR2 YNNKEL (reference sequence). Trimming took 4 bases from V and 3 from J; bases not matched to a gene: 8. CDR3 nucleotides: TGTGCCAGCAGCCCACCCCGGACAGGTCACACCGGGGAGCTGTTTTTT. It codes for CASSPPRTGHTGELFF.

The J gene is TRBJ2-7, the V gene TRBV10-3, with 11 positions matching TRBD2. Germline lookup yields CDR1 ENHRY and CDR2 SYGVKD. Trimming cost V 11 bases and J 5 bases; bases outside gene matches: 20. The CDR3 is 17 amino acids. The CDR3 region is CAAPEGSGGAKGNEQYV. The CDR3 DNA follows: TGTGCCGCCCCGGAGGGTAGCGGGGGGGCGAAGGGGAACGAGCAGTACGTC.

Concerning this clone: This specimen includes other DNA sequences encoding the same CDR3. The chain carries TRBV5-4 and TRBJ2-3; TRBD2 matches at 7 bases. The CDR3 sequence is 14 residues long. Trimming took 4 bases from V and 0 from J; bases not matched to a gene: 2. The germline CDR1 and CDR2 sequences are SGHNT and YYREEE (reference sequence). CDR3 in DNA: TGTGCCAGCAGCCCGGGGGGTAGCACAGATACGCAGTATTTT. Translating it yields CASSPGGSTDTQYF.

This chain connects TRBV19 to TRBJ1-6; D may be TRBD1 (5 bases). CDR3 length: 15 residues. Germline CDR1 and CDR2: LNHDA and SQIVND (reference sequence). V lost 5 bases, J lost 7 bases, and 15 bases lay in between. The CDR3 nucleotides are TGTGCCAGTAGTCCCCCGCAGGGTTTGAATTCACCCCTCCACTTT. Translated, it gives CASSPPQGLNSPLHF.

The rearrangement uses TRBV9 and TRBJ2-1; 9 bases map to TRBD2. The CDR3 runs 14 residues. With V trimmed by 2 bases and J by 9 bases, 6 bases remained unmatched. Per germline, CDR1 SGDLS and CDR2 YYNGEE. The DNA for the CDR3 is TGTGCCAGCAGCGTGGCGGGGGGGCCGGGTGAGCAGTTCTTC. Its translation is CASSVAGGPGEQFF.

The rearrangement links TRBV7-9 to TRBJ2-5, with TRBD2 matching 9 bases. The CDR3 is made up of 14 amino acids. The junction had 4 bases not matched to a gene; V was cut back by 5 bases and J by 3 bases. The V gene's germline CDR1 is SEHNR and CDR2 FQNEAQ (reference sequence). CDR3 sequence: CASSRSGGEETQYF. The CDR3 region has the DNA TGTGCCAGCAGCCGTAGCGGGGGAGAAGAGACCCAGTACTTC.

The rearrangement links TRBV19 to TRBJ1-5; no firm D call. CDR3 size: 13 residues. Germline lookup yields CDR1 LNHDA and CDR2 SQIVND (reference sequence). Trimming took off 2 bases at V and 8 bases at J, with 10 bases between the two ends. The CDR3 sequence: CASSIPGSEPQHF. In nucleotides, the CDR3 is TGTGCCAGTAGTATACCAGGTTCTGAGCCCCAGCATTTT.

V gene TRBV5-1 combines with J gene TRBJ1-1, with a possible D match to TRBD1 (5 bases). The CDR3 length is 14 residues. Germline V gives CDR1 SGHRS, CDR2 YFSETQ. V shed 4 bases and J shed 3 bases, with 13 bases lying between them. The DNA for the CDR3 is TGCGCCAGCAGCGGATCAACAGGATACACTGAAGCTTTCTTT. This encodes CASSGSTGYTEAFF.

This chain joins TRBV7-8 and TRBJ2-7; TRBD2 is a possible D gene (5 bases). The CDR3 length is 18 residues. Trimming took off 5 bases at V and 2 bases at J, with 25 bases between the two ends. Germline V gene data show CDR1 as SGHVS and CDR2 as FQNEAQ. CDR3 residues: CASSPNPFGSGLAYEQYV. Written as DNA, the CDR3 is TGTGCCAGCAGCCCCAACCCCTTTGGGAGCGGACTTGCCTACGAGCAGTACGTC.

This sequence joins TRBV18 and TRBJ1-2, with 8 bases matching TRBD1. The germline CDR1 and CDR2 sequences are KGHSH and LQKENI. Unmatched junction bases numbered 15, after V lost 5 bases and J lost 7 bases. This CDR3 region has 16 residues. The CDR3 loop reads CASSERGQGPRGGYTF. The CDR3 DNA follows: TGTGCCAGCTCAGAAAGAGGACAGGGACCCAGGGGTGGCTACACCTTC.

The V gene is TRBV5-4, the J gene TRBJ1-1; D is perhaps TRBD1 (6 bases). The CDR3 runs 16 residues. Trimming cost V 4 bases and J 0 bases, with 16 bases left between them. From germline, CDR1 is SGHNT and CDR2 YYREEE (reference sequence). The CDR3 DNA reads TGTGCCAGCAGCCCCGGACAGCGTACTGTGAACACTGAAGCTTTCTTT. Protein sequence: CASSPGQRTVNTEAFF.

The chain joins TRBV6-4 to TRBJ1-6; no clear D. V was shortened by 10 bases and J by 0 bases, with 16 bases between the two germline ends. In germline, CDR1 is MRHNA, CDR2 SNTAGT. The CDR3 is 16 amino acids. This CDR3 is CATPPGWSSYNSPLHF. CDR3 coding DNA: TGTGCCACCCCCCCCGGTTGGAGCTCCTATAATTCACCCCTCCACTTT.

The J gene is TRBJ2-1, the V gene TRBV2, with TRBD2 matching 12 bases. This CDR3 spans 16 amino acids. CDR1 and CDR2 from the germline V gene are SNHLY and FYNNEI. The ends lost 6 bases at V and 6 bases at J; junction bases unmatched: 9. The CDR3 DNA reads TGTGCCAGCAGGGAGGCGACTAGCGGGGGACGCAATGAGCAGTTCTTC. Residues: CASREATSGGRNEQFF.